The clone carrying this TCR beta chain was counted many times. The antigen remains unidentified. The entry originates in a study of T-cell reconstitution after alpha-beta-depleted transplantation in children. General study results and limits: The study reportedly traced alpha-beta T cells about two months after transplant to several hundred expanded graft clones. Surviving recipient T cells and thymic progenitors produced the high day-60 TCRbeta diversity seen in some patients. T-cell counts and diversity at one year following transplant were attributed mainly to newly produced T cells.

A library of TCRbeta sequences, prepared with unique molecular identifiers, was generated. Each CDR3 protein gets one entry after TCRdb re-called the PCR reads with MiXCR. Found here are 55,000 to 85,000 distinct CDR3 sequences, 9.5% to 13% of them singletons; the top ten hold under 15%. The material sequenced was PBMCs, taken before TCRalphabeta/CD19-depleted stem cell transplant. The receptor was isolated from a boy aged 5 to 17 with acute myeloid leukemia, due to receive a stem cell transplant.

The CDR3 protein is CASSPVRGNYGYTF. For the CDR3, the DNA is TGTGCCAGCTCACCGGTGAGAGGGAATTATGGCTACACCTTC. V is TRBV18 and J is TRBJ1-2; no firm D call. The CDR3 loop spans 14 amino acids. The germline gives CDR1 KGHSH, CDR2 LQKENI. Trimming pared 3 bases from V and 5 bases from J, leaving 13 bases between.